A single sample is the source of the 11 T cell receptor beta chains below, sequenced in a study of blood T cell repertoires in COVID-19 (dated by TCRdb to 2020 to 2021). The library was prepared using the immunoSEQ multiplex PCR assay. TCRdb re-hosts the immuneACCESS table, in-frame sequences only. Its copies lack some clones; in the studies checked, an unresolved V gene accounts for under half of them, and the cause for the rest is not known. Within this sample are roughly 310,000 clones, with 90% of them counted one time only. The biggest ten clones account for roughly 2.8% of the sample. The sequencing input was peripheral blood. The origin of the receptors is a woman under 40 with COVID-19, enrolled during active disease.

Here the CDR3 DNA reads TGCGCCAGCAGCCAAGAGCCAGGAAGGAACACTGAAGCTTTCTTT. It translates to CASSQEPGRNTEAFF. The gene calls are TRBV4-1 and TRBJ1-1; no clear D gene. The CDR3 spans 15 residues. Trimming pared 0 bases from V and 1 base from J, leaving 9 bases between. Germline-derived CDR1 and CDR2 are MGHRA and YSYEKL.

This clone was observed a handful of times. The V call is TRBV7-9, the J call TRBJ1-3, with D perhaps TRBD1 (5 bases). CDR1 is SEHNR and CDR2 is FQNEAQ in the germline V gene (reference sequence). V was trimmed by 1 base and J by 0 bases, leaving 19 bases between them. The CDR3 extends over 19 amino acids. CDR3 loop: CASSLGGGDLWSSGNTIYF. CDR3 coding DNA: TGTGCCAGCAGCTTAGGTGGAGGGGACCTTTGGAGCTCTGGAAACACCATATATTTT.

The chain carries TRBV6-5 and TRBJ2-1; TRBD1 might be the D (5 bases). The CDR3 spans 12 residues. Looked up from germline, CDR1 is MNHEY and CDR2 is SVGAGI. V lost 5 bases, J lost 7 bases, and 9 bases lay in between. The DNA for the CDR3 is TGTGCCAGCAGTCGACAGTTAAATGAGCAGTTCTTC. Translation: CASSRQLNEQFF.

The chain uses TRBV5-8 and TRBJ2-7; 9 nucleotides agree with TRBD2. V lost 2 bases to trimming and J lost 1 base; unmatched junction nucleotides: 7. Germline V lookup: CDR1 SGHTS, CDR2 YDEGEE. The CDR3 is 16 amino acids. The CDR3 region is CASSFGLAGNSYEQYF. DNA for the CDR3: TGTGCCAGCAGCTTCGGCCTAGCGGGGAATTCCTACGAGCAGTACTTC.

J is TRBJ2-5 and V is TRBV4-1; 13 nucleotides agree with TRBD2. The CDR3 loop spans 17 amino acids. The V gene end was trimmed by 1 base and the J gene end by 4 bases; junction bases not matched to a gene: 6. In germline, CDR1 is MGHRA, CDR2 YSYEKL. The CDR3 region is CASSQGLGLAGSETQYF. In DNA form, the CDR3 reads TGCGCCAGCAGCCAAGGTTTGGGACTAGCGGGATCAGAGACCCAGTACTTC.

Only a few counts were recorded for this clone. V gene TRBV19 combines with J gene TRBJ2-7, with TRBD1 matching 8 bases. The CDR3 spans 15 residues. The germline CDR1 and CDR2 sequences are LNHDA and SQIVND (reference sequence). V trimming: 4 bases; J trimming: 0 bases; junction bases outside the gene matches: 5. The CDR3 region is CASSTGQGSSYEQYF. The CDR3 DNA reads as TGTGCCAGTAGTACCGGACAGGGTAGCTCCTACGAGCAGTACTTC.

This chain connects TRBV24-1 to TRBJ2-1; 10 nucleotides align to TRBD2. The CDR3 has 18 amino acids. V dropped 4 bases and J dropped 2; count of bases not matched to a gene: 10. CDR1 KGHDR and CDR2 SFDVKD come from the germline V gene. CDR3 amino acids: CATSDRRTSGKTYNEQFF. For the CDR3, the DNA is TGTGCCACCAGTGACCGGCGGACTAGCGGAAAGACCTACAATGAGCAGTTCTTC.

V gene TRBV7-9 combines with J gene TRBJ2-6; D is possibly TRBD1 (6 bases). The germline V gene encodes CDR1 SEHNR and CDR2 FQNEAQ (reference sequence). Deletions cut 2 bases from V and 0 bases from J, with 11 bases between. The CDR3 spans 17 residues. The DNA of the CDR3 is TGTGCCAGCAGCTTATGGGACACACGCTCTGGGGCCAACGTCCTGACTTTC. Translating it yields CASSLWDTRSGANVLTF.

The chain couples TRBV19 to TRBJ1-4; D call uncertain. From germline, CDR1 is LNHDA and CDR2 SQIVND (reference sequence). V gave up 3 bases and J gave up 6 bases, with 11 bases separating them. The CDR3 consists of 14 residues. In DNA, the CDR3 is TGTGCCAGTAGTATCGCAGCAGGCGATGAAAAACTGTTTTTT. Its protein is CASSIAAGDEKLFF.

Here the CDR3 DNA reads TGTGCCAGCAGCTTACAGGCTACTAACTATGGCTACACCTTC. Translation gives CASSLQATNYGYTF. V usage is TRBV7-9 and J usage is TRBJ1-2, with D hard to call. Germline V CDR1 and CDR2: SEHNR, FQNEAQ (reference sequence). Trimming removed 2 bases from V and 0 bases from J, with 7 bases in between. The CDR3 covers 14 residues. The entire variable domain, with the rest obtained from reference TRBV7-9 and TRBJ1-2, is as follows: DTGVSQNPRHKITKRGQNVTFRCDPISEHNRLYWYRQTLGQGPEFLTYFQNEAQLEKSRLLSDRFSAERPKGSFSTLEIQRTEQGDSAMYLCASSLQATNYGYTFGSGTRLTVV.

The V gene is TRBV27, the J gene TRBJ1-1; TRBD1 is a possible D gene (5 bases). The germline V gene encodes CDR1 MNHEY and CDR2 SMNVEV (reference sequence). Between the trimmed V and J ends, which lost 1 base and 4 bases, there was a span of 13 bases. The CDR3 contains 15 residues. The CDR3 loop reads CASSLWGGRGTEAFF. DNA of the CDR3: TGTGCCAGCAGTTTATGGGGGGGTAGGGGCACTGAAGCTTTCTTT.